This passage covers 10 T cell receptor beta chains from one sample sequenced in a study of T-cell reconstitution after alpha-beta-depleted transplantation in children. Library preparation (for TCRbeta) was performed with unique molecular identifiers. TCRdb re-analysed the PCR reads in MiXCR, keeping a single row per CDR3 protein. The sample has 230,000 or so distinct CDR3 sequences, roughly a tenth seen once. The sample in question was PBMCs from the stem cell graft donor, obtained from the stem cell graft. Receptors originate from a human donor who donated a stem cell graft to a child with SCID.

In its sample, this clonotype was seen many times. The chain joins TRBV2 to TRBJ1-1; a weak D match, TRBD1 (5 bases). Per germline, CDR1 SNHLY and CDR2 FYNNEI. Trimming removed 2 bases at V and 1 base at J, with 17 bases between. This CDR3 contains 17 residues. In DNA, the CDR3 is TGTGCCAGCAGTGAACCGAGGGACGGGCGATGGAACACTGAAGCTTTCTTT. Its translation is CASSEPRDGRWNTEAFF.

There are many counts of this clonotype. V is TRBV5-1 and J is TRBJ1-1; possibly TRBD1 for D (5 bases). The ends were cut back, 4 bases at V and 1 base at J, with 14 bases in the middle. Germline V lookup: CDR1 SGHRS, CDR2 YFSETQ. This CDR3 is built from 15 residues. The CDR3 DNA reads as TGCGCCAGCAGCCTGATGTGGGGGGAGAACACTGAAGCTTTCTTT. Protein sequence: CASSLMWGENTEAFF.

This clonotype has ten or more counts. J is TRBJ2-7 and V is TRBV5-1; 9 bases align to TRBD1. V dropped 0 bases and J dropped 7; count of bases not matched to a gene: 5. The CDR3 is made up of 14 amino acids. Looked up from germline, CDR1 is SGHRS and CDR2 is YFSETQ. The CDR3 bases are TGCGCCAGCAGCTTGGTGGGACAGGGCTTAGAGCAGTACTTC. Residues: CASSLVGQGLEQYF.

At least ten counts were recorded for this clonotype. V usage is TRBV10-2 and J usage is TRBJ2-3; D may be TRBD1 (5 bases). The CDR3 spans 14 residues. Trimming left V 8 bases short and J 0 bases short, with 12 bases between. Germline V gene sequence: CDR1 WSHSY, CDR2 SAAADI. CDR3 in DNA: TGCGCCAGCCTCTCCCGACAGAGCACAGATACGCAGTATTTT. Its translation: CASLSRQSTDTQYF.

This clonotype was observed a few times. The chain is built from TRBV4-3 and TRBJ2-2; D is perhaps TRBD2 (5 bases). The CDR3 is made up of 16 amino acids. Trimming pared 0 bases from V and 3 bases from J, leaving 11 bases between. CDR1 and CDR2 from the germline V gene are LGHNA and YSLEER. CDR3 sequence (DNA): TGCGCCAGCAGCCAAGAACCGGGGAAATACACCGGGGAGCTGTTTTTT. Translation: CASSQEPGKYTGELFF.

The CDR3 region is CASSITSGESPQFF. CDR3 bases: TGTGCCAGCAGCATCACTAGCGGGGAGTCCCCGCAGTTCTTC. The chain links TRBV9 to TRBJ2-1, with 10 bases fitting TRBD2. Germline V gene lookup returns CDR1 SGDLS and CDR2 YYNGEE. Trimming at V came to 4 bases and at J to 12 bases, leaving 10 bases not matched to a gene. This CDR3 region has 14 residues.

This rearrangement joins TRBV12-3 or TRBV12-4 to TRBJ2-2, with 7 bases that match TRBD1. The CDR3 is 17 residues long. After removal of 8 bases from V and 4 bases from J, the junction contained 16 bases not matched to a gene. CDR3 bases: TGTGCCAGCTCCAAGACGCCGGCCTGGGACAGCACCGGGGAGCTGTTTTTT. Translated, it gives CASSKTPAWDSTGELFF.

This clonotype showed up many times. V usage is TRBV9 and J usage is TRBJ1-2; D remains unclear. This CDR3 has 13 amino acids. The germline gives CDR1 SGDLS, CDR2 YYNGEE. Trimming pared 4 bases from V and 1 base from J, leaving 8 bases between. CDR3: CASSPSGNYGYTF. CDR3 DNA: TGTGCCAGCAGCCCATCGGGTAACTATGGCTACACCTTC.

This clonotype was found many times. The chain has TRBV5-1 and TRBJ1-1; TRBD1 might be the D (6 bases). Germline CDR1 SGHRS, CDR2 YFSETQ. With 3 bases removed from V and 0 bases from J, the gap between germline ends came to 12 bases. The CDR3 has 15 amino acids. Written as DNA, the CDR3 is TGCGCCAGCAGCTGGGGGGCGAACTTGAACACTGAAGCTTTCTTT. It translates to CASSWGANLNTEAFF.

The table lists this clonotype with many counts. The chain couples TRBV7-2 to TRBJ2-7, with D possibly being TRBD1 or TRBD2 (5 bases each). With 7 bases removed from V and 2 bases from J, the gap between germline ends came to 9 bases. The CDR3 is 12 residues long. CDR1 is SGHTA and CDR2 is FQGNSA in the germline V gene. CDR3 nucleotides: TGTGCCAGCACCGGGACGGCCTACGAGCAGTACTTC. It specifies CASTGTAYEQYF.